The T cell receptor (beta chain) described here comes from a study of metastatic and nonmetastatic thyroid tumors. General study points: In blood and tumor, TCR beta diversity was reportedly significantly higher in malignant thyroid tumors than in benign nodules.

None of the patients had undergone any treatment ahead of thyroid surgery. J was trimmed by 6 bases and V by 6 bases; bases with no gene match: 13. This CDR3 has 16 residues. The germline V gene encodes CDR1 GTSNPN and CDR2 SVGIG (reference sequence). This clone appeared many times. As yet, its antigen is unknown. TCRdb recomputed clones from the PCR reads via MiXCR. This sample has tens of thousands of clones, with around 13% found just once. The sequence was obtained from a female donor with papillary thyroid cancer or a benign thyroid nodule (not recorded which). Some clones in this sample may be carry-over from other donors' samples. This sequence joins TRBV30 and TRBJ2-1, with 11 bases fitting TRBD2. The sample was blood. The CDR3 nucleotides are TGTGCCTGCCCTATAGGGACTAGCGGTAGGGGCAATGAGCAGTTCTTC. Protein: CACPIGTSGRGNEQFF. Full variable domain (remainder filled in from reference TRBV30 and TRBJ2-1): SQTIHQWPATLVQPVGSPLSLECTVEGTSNPNLYWYRQAAGRGLQLLFYSVGIGQISSEVPQNLSASRPQDRQFILSSKKLLLSDSGFYLCACPIGTSGRGNEQFFGPGTRLTVL.